This TCR beta chain is from a study of T cell responses to AZD1222 COVID-19 vaccine. Generated by immunoSEQ multiplex PCR, the TCRdb table keeps only in-frame clones and is missing some. The data contain 100,000 to 150,000 clones, roughly nine tenths of them singletons. Comments on this clone: The antigen is not known.

The length of the CDR3 is 14 residues. V shed 3 bases, J shed 8 bases, and the junction held 4 bases outside the gene matches. CDR1 is ENHRY and CDR2 is SYGVKD in the germline V gene. Study-level results: Only five or six people who got AZD1222 tested seropositive at baseline. When two AZD1222 doses had been given, Spike-specific TCR breadth and depth rose.

This chain links TRBV10-3 with TRBJ1-4, with 9 bases fitting TRBD1. The sequence was obtained from an adult in good health. The sample was peripheral blood, taken on day 0 of AZD1222 vaccination. CDR3 in amino acids: CAISEQGAGEKLFF. Here the CDR3 DNA reads TGTGCCATCAGTGAACAGGGGGCTGGGGAAAAACTGTTTTTT.